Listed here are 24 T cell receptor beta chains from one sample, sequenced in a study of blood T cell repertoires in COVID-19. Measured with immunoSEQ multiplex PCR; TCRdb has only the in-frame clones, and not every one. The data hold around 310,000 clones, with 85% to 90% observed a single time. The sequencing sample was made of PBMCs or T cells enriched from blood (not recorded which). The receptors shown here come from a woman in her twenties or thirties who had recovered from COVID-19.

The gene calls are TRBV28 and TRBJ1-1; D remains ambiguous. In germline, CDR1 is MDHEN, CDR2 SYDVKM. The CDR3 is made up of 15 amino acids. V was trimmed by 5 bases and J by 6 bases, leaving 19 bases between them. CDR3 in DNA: TGTGCCAGCAGTCTTCCGACTACGGGATTCTCTGAAGCTTTCTTT. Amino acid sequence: CASSLPTTGFSEAFF.

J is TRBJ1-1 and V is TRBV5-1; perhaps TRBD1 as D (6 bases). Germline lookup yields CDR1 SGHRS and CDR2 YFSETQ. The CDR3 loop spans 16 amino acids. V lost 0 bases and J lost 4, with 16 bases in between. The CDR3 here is CASSLGRGLGGTEAFF. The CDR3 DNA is TGCGCCAGCAGCTTGGGTAGGGGGTTAGGTGGCACTGAAGCTTTCTTT. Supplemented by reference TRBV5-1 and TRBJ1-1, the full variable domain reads KAGVTQTPRYLIKTRGQQVTLSCSPISGHRSVSWYQQTPGQGLQFLFEYFSETQRNKGNFPGRFSGRQFSNSRSEMNVSTLELGDSALYLCASSLGRGLGGTEAFFGQGTRLTVV.

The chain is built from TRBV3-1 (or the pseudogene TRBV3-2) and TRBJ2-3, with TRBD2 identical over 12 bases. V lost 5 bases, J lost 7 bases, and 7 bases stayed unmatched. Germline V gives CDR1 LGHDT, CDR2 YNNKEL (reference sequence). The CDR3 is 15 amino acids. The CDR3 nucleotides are TGTGCCAGCAGCGCCACTAGCGGGAGGATAAATACGCAGTATTTT. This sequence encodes CASSATSGRINTQYF.

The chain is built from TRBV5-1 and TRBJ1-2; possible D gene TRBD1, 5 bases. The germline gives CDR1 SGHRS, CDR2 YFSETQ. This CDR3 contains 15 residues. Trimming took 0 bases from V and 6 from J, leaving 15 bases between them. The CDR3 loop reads CASSLVLGREDGYTF. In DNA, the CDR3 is TGCGCCAGCAGCTTGGTGCTCGGCAGGGAAGATGGCTACACCTTC. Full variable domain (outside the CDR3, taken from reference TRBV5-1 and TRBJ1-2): KAGVTQTPRYLIKTRGQQVTLSCSPISGHRSVSWYQQTPGQGLQFLFEYFSETQRNKGNFPGRFSGRQFSNSRSEMNVSTLELGDSALYLCASSLVLGREDGYTFGSGTRLTVV.

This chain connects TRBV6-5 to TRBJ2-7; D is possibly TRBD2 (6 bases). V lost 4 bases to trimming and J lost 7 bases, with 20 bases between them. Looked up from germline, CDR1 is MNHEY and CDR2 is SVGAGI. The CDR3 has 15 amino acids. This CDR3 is CASSSLAGSAEEQYF. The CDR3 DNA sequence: TGTGCCAGCAGTTCCTTAGCCGGGAGTGCAGAGGAGCAGTACTTC.

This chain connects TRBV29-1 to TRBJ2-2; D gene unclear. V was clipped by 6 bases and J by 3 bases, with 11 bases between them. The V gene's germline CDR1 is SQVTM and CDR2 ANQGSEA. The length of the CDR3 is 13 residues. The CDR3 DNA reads TGCAGCGTCCACCGACATTACACCGGGGAGCTGTTTTTT. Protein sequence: CSVHRHYTGELFF.

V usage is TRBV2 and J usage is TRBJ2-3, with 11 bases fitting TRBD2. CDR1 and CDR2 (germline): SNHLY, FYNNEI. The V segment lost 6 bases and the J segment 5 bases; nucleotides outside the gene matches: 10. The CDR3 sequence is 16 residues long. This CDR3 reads CASSGTTSGSRDTQYF. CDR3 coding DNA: TGTGCCAGCAGCGGTACAACTAGCGGGAGTAGAGATACGCAGTATTTT.

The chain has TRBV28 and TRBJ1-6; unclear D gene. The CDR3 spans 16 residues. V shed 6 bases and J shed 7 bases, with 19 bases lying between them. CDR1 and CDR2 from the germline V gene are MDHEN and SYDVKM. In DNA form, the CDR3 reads TGTGCCAGCAGCTACCCTCAGGAGGGAGGGAATTCACCCCTCCACTTT. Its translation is CASSYPQEGGNSPLHF.

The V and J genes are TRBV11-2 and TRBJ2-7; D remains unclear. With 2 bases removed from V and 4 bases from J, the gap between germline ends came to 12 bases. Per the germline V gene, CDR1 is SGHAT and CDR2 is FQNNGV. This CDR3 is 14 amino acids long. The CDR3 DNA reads TGTGCCAGCAGCTTACGTCAGGCCAGGTACGAGCAGTACTTC. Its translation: CASSLRQARYEQYF.

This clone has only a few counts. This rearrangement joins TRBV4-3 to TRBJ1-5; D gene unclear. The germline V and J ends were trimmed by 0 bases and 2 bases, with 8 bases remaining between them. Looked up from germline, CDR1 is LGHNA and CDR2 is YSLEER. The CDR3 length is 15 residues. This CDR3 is CASSQDLEGNQPQHF. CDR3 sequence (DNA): TGCGCCAGCAGCCAAGATTTGGAGGGCAATCAGCCCCAGCATTTT.

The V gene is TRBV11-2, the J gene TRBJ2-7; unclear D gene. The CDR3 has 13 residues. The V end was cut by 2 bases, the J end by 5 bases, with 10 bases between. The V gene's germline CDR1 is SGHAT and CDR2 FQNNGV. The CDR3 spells CASSLYGSDEQYF. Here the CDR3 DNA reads TGTGCCAGCAGCTTATATGGTTCGGACGAGCAGTACTTC.

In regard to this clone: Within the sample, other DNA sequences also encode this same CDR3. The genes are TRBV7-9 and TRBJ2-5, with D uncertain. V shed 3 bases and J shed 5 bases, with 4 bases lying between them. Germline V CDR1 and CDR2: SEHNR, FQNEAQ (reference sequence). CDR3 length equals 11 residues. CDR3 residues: CASSLQETQYF. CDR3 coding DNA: TGTGCCAGCAGCTTGCAGGAGACCCAGTACTTC. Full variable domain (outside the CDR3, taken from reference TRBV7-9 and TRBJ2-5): DTGVSQNPRHKITKRGQNVTFRCDPISEHNRLYWYRQTLGQGPEFLTYFQNEAQLEKSRLLSDRFSAERPKGSFSTLEIQRTEQGDSAMYLCASSLQETQYFGPGTRLLVL.

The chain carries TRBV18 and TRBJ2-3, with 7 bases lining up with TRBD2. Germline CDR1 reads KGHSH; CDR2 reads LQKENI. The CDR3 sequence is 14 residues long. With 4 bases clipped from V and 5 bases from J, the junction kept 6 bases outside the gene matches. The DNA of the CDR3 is TGTGCCAGCTCACTTAGGGACTATAAAGATACGCAGTATTTT. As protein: CASSLRDYKDTQYF.

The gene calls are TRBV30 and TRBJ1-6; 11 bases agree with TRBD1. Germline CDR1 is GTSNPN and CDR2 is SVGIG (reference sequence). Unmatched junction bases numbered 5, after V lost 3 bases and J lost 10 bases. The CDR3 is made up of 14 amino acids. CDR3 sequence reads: CAWRPGTGGSPLHF. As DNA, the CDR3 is TGTGCCTGGAGACCCGGGACAGGGGGATCACCCCTCCACTTT.

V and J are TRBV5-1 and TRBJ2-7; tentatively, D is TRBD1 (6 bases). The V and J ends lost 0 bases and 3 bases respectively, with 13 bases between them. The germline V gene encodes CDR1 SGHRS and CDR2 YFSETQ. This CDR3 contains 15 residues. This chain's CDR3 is CASSLASTGRYEQYF. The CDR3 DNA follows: TGCGCCAGCAGCTTGGCATCAACAGGGCGCTACGAGCAGTACTTC.

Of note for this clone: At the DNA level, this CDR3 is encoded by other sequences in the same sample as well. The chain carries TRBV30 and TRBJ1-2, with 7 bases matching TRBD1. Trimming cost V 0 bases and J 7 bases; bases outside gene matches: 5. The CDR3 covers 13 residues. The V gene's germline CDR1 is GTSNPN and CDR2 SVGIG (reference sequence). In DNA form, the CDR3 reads TGTGCCTGGAGTGTACTAACAGGGGTTGGCTACACCTTC. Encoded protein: CAWSVLTGVGYTF.

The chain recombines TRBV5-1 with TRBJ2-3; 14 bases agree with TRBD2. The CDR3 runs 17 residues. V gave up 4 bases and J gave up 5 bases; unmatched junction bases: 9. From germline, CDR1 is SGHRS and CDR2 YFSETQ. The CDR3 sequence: CASSLTGLAGDRDTQYF. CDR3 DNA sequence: TGCGCCAGCAGCCTTACGGGACTAGCGGGAGACAGAGATACGCAGTATTTT.

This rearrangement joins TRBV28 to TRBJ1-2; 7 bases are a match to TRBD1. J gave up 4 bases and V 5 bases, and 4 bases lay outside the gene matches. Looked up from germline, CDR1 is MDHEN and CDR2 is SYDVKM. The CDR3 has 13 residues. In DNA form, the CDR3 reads TGTGCCAGCAGTCCTGACAGGGTCTATGGCTACACCTTC. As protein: CASSPDRVYGYTF.

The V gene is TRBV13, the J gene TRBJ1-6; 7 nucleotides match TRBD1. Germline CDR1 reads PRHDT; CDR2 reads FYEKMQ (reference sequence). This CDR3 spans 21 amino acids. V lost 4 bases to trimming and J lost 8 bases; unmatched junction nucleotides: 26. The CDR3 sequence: CASSSQQKRPLPGQIDSPLHF. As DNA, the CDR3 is TGTGCCAGCAGCTCCCAACAAAAGCGCCCCCTTCCGGGACAGATAGATTCACCCCTCCACTTT.

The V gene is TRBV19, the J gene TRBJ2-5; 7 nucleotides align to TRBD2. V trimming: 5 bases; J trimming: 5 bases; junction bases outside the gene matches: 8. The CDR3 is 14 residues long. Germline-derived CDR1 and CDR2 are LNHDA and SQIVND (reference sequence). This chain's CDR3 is CASSWGGPLETQYF. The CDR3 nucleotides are TGTGCCAGTAGTTGGGGGGGACCTTTGGAGACCCAGTACTTC.

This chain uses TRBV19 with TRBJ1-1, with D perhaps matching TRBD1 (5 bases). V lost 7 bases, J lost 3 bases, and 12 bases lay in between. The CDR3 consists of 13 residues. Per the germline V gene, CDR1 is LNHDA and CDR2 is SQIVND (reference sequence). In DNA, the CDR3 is TGTGCCAGTAACGCAGGGATGTACACTGAAGCTTTCTTT. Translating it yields CASNAGMYTEAFF.

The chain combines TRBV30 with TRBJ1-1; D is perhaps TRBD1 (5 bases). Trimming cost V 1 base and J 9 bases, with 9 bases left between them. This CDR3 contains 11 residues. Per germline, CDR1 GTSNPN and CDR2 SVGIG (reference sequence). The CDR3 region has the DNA TGTGCCTGGAGTGACAGGTACCAAGCTTTCTTT. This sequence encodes CAWSDRYQAFF.

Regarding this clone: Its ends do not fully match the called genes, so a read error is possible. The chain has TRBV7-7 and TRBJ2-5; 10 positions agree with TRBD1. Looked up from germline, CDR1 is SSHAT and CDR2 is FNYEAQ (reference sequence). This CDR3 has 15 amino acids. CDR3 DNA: TGTGCTAGCAGCTTAGGACAGGGGGGACAAGAGACCCAGTACTTC. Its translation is CASSLGQGGQETQYF.

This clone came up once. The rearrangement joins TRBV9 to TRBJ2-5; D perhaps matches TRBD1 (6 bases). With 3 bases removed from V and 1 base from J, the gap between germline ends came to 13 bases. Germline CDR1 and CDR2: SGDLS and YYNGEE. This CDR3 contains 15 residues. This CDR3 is CASSGAGATQETQYF. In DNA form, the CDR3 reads TGTGCCAGCAGCGGAGCAGGGGCGACCCAAGAGACCCAGTACTTC.